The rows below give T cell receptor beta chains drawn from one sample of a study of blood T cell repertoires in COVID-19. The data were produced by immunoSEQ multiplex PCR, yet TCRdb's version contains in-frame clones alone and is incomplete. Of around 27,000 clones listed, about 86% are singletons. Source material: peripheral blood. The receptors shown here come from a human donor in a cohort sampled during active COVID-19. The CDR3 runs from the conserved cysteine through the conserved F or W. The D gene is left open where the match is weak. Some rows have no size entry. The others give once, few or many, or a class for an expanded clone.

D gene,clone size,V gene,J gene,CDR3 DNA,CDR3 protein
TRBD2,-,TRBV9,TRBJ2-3,TGTGCCAGCAGCGAAATGTCGGGGGGGCATGGAGATACGCAGTATTTT,CASSEMSGGHGDTQYF
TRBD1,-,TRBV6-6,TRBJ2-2,TGTGCCAGCGCCGGGACAGGGGAGACCGGGGAGCTGTTTTTT,CASAGTGETGELFF
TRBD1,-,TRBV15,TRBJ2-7,TGTGCCACCAGCAGGGACAGGGGTCCCTACGAGCAGTACTTC,CATSRDRGPYEQYF
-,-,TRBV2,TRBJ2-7,TGTGCCAGCAGGTTAGCTCGCGAGCAGTACTTC,CASRLAREQYF
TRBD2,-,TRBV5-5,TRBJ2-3,TGTGCCAGCAGCTTGGCGGTACTAGCGAGCACAGATACGCAGTATTTT,CASSLAVLASTDTQYF
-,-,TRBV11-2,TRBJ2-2,TGTGCCAGCAGCCGGAGGACAGTCGCGAACACCGGGGAGCTGTTTTTT,CASSRRTVANTGELFF
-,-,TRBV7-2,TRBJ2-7,TGTGCCAGCAGCTTAGATTGGAGGGGGCTGTACTTC,CASSLDWRGLYF
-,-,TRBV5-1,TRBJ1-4,TGCGCCAGCAGCTTGGTTGGAGGGCAAGGAGAAAAACTGTTTTTT,CASSLVGGQGEKLFF
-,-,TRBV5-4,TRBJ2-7,TGTGCCAGCAGCTTGGCCGGGGGATCCTACGAGCAGTACTTC,CASSLAGGSYEQYF
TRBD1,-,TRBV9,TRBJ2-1,TGTGCCAGCAGCGTTTCCGGGACAGGGGAGTTGTTCTTC,CASSVSGTGELFF
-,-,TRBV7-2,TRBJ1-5,TGTGCCAGCAGCCTCAGGGCAACGGGCAATCAGCCCCAGCATTTT,CASSLRATGNQPQHF
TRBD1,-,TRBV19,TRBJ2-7,TGTGCCAGTAGGGCTCTTGGGCAGGGGGTGGACGAGCAGTACTTC,CASRALGQGVDEQYF
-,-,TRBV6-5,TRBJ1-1,TGTGCCAGCAGTTACTTGGCGGGGAACACTGAAGCTTTCTTT,CASSYLAGNTEAFF
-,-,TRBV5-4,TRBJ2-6,TGTGCCAGCAGCTTGCCAGGGCTCAGCTCTGGGGCCAACGTCCTGACTTTC,CASSLPGLSSGANVLTF
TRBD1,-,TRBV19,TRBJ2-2,TGTGCCAGTAGCCCCCGTTCAGGGGGTGCGACGGGGGAGCTGTTTTTT,CASSPRSGGATGELFF
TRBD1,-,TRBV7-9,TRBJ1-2,TGTGCCAGCAGCTTAGCGTTGACAGGGGACAACTATGGCTACACCTTC,CASSLALTGDNYGYTF
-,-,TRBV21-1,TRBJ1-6,TGTGCCAGGCGGGGGGGGGCTTATTCACCCCTCCACTTT,CARRGGAYSPLHF
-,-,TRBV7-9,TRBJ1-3,TGTGCCAGCAGCCGAGGGGGGGCTGGAAACACCATATATTTT,CASSRGGAGNTIYF
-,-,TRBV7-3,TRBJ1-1,TGTGCCAGCAGCTTAAATGCAGGGGAGAACACTGAAGCTTTCTTT,CASSLNAGENTEAFF
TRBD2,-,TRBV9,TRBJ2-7,TGTGCCAGCAGCGTCGCTAGCGGGCCTTCCTACGAGCAGTACTTC,CASSVASGPSYEQYF
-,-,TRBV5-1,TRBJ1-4,TGCGCCAGCAGCTTGGAACTTAATGAAAAACTGTTTTTT,CASSLELNEKLFF
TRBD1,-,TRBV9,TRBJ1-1,TGTGCCAGCAGCCCACGTCCTCAACAGGGGGGGAACACTGAAGCTTTCTTT,CASSPRPQQGGNTEAFF
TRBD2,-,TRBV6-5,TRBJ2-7,TGTGCCAGCATCGGACTAGCGGGGGTCTCCGAGCAGTACTTC,CASIGLAGVSEQYF
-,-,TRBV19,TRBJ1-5,TGTGCCAGTCTCCCCCAGGGGAATAGCAATCAGCCCCAGCATTTT,CASLPQGNSNQPQHF
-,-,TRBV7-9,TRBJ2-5,TGTGCCAGCACCAACCCAGGGGAGACCCAGTACTTC,CASTNPGETQYF
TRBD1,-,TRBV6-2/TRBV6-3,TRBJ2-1,TGTGCCAGCAGTTACCGGGACAGGACTCTTGGCAATGAGCAGTTCTTC,CASSYRDRTLGNEQFF
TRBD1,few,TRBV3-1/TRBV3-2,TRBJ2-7,TGTGCCAGCAGCTACAGGGGGCGAACAGCAGAGCAGTACTTC,CASSYRGRTAEQYF
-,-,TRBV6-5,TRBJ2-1,TGTGCCAGCAGGATACCAGCCTACAATGAGCAGTTCTTC,CASRIPAYNEQFF
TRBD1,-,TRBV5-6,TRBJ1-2,TGTGCCAGCAGCCTAGGGGGCAGATCGAACTATGGCTACACCTTC,CASSLGGRSNYGYTF